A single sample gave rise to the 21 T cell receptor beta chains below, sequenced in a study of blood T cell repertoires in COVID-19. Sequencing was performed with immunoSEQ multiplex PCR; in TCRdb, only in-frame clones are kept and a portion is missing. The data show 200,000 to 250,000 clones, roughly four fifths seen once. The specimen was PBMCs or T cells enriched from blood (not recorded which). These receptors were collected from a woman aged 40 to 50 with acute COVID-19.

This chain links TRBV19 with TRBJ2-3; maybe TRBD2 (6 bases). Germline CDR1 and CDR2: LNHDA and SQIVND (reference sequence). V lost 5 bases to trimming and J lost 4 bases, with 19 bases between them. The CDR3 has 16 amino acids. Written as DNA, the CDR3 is TGTGCCAGTAGTCTTCTGACTGGGAGGTATTCAGATACGCAGTATTTT. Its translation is CASSLLTGRYSDTQYF.

CDR3 DNA: TGTGCCAGCAGTCGTGGACAGAGCAATCAGCCCCAGCATTTT. Amino acid sequence: CASSRGQSNQPQHF. The chain is built from TRBV6-6 and TRBJ1-5, with a weak D call TRBD1 (6 bases). Trimming removed 5 bases at V and 1 base at J, with 9 bases between. Germline loops: CDR1 MNHNY, CDR2 SVGAGI (reference sequence). CDR3 length equals 14 residues.

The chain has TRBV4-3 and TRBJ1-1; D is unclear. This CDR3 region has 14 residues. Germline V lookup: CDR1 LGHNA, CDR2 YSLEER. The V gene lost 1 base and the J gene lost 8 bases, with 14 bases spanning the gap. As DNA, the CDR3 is TGCGCCAGCAGCCAAGGCTCTGAGGCCGACGAAGCTTTCTTT. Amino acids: CASSQGSEADEAFF.

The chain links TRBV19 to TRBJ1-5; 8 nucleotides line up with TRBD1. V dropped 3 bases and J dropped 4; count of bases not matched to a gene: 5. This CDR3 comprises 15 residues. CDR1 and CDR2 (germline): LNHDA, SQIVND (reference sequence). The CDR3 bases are TGTGCCAGTAGTATTTCAGGGGGCGGGAATCAGCCCCAGCATTTT. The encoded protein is CASSISGGGNQPQHF.

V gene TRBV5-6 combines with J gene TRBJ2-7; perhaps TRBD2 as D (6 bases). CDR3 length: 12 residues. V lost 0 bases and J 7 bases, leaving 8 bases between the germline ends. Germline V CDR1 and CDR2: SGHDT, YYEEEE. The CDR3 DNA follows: TGTGCCAGCAGCTTGGGGGGGACTGAGCAGTACTTC. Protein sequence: CASSLGGTEQYF.

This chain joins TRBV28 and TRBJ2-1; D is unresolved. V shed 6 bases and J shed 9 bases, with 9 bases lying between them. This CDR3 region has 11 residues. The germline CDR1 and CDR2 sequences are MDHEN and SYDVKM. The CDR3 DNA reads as TGTGCCAGCAGGCGTGCATCTGAGCAGTTCTTC. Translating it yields CASRRASEQFF.

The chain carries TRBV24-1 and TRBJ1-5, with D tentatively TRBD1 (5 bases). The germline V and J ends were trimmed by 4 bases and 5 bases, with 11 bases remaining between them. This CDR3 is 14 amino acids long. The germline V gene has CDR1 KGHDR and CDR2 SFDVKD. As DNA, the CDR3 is TGTGCCACCAGTGACAGGGACTCATATCAGCCCCAGCATTTT. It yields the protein CATSDRDSYQPQHF.

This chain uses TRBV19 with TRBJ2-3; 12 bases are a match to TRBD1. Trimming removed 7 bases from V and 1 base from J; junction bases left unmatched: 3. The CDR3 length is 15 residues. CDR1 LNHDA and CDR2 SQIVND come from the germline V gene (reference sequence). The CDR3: CASMGQGARTDTQYF. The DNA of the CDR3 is TGTGCCAGTATGGGACAGGGGGCGCGCACAGATACGCAGTATTTT.

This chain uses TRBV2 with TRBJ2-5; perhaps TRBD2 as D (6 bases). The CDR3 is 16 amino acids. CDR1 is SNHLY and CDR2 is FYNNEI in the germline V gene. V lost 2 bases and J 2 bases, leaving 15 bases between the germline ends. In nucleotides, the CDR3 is TGTGCCAGCAGTGAAAACAGGATCGGAGGGCAAGAGACCCAGTACTTC. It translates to CASSENRIGGQETQYF. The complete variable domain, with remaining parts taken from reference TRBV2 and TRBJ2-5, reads EPEVTQTPSHQVTQMGQEVILRCVPISNHLYFYWYRQILGQKVEFLVSFYNNEISEKSEIFDDQFSVERPDGSNFTLKIRSTKLEDSAMYFCASSENRIGGQETQYFGPGTRLLVL.

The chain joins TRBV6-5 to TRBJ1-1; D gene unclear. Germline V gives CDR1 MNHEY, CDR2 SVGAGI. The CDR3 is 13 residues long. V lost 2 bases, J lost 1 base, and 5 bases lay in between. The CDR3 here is CASSYISNTEAFF. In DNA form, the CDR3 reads TGTGCCAGCAGTTACATATCGAACACTGAAGCTTTCTTT.

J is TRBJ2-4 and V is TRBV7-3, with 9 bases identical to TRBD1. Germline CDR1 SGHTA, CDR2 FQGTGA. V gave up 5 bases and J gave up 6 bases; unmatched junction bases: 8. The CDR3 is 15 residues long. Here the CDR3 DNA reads TGTGCCAGCAGCGCCACAGGGGGCGAAGGAAACATTCAGTACTTC. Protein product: CASSATGGEGNIQYF.

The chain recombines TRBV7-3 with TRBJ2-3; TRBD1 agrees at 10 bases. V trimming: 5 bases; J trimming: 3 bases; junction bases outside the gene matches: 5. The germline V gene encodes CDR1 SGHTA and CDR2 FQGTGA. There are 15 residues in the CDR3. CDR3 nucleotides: TGTGCCAGCAGCCCAGGACAGGGGGAAACAGATACGCAGTATTTT. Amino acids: CASSPGQGETDTQYF.

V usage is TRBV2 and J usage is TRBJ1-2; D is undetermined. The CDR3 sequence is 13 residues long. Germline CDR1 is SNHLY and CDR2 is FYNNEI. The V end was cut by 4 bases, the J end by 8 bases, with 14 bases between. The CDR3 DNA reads TGTGCCAGCAGTGGGCCCGAACCCAGGGGCTACACCTTC. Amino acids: CASSGPEPRGYTF.

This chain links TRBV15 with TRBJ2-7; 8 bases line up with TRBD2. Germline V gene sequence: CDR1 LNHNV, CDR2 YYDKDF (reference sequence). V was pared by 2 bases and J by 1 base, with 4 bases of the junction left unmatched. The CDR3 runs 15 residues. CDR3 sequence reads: CATSRSGTRSYEQYF. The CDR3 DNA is TGTGCCACCAGCAGATCCGGGACTAGGTCCTACGAGCAGTACTTC.

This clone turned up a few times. CDR3 sequence (DNA): TGTGCCAGCAGTGGAGGTGGAGTAGCACCGGGTGAGCAGTTCTTC. This encodes CASSGGGVAPGEQFF. The rearrangement links TRBV2 to TRBJ2-1, with D unclear. CDR1 and CDR2 from the germline V gene are SNHLY and FYNNEI. V dropped 4 bases and J dropped 9 bases, with 19 bases sitting between them. The CDR3 consists of 15 residues.

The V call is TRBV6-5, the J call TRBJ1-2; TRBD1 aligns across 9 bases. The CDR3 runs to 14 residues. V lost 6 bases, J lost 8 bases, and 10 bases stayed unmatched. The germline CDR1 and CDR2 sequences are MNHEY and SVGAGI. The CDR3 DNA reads TGTGCCAGCAGCGACGACAGGGGGAGAAGGGGCTACACCTTC. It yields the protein CASSDDRGRRGYTF.

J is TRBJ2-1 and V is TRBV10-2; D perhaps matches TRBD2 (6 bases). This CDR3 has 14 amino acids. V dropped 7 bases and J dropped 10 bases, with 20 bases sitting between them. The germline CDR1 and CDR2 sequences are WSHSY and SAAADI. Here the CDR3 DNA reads TGCGCCAGCATTAGAAGCGGGCCGGCTCGCGAGCAGTTCTTC. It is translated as CASIRSGPAREQFF.

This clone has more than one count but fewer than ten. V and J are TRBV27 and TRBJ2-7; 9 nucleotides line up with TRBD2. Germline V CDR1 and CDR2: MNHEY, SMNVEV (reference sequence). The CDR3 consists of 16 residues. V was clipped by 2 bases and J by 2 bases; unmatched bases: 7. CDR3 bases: TGTGCCAGCAGTTTAATCCCGACTAGCGGAACCTACGAGCAGTACTTC. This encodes CASSLIPTSGTYEQYF.

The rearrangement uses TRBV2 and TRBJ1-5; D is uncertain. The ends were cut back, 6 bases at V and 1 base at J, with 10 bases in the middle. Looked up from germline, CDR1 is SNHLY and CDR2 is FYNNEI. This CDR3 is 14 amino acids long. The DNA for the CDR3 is TGTGCCAGCAGCTCCCCAGGCAGCAATCAGCCCCAGCATTTT. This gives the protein CASSSPGSNQPQHF.

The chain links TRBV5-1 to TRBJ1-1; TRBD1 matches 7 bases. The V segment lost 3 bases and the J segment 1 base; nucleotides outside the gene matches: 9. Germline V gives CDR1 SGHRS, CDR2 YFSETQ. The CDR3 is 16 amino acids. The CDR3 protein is CASSSMNRGGNTEAFF. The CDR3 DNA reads TGCGCCAGCAGCTCTATGAACAGGGGAGGGAACACTGAAGCTTTCTTT. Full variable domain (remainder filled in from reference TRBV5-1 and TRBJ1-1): KAGVTQTPRYLIKTRGQQVTLSCSPISGHRSVSWYQQTPGQGLQFLFEYFSETQRNKGNFPGRFSGRQFSNSRSEMNVSTLELGDSALYLCASSSMNRGGNTEAFFGQGTRLTVV.

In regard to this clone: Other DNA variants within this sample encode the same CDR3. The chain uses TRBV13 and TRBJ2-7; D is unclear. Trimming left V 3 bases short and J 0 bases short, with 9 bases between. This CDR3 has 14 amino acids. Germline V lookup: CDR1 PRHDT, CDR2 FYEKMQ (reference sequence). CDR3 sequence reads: CASSLAVSSYEQYF. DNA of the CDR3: TGTGCCAGCAGCTTGGCGGTGAGCTCCTACGAGCAGTACTTC.